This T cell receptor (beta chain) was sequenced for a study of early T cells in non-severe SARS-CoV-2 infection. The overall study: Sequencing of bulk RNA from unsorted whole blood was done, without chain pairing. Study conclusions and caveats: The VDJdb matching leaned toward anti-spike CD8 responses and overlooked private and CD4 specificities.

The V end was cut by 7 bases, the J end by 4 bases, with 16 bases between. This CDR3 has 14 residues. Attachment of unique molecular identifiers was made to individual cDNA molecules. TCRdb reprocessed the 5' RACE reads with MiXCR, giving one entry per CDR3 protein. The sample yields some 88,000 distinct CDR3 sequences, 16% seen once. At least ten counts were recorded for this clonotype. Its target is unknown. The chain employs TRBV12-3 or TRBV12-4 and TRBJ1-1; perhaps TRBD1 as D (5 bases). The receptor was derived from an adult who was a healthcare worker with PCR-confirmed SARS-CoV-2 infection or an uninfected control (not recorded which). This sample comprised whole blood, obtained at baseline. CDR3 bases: TGTGCCAGCATCCTGGGGGTTCGGAGCACTGAAGCTTTCTTT. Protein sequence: CASILGVRSTEAFF.